The source of this TCR beta chain is a study of cytomegalovirus exposure and HLA in healthy donors. Profiling relied on immunoSEQ multiplex PCR, and the TCRdb table lists in-frame clones only, not all of them. Of 60,000 to 80,000 clones listed, approximately 94% were seen once; the top ten hold 3.2%. This clone appeared a single time. The CDR3 is 15 amino acids. Germline V CDR1 and CDR2: SGHNT, YYREEE (reference sequence). V shed 4 bases, J shed 1 base, and the junction held 4 bases outside the gene matches. This sequence joins TRBV5-4 and TRBJ2-2, with 7 nucleotides matching TRBD1. The sequenced sample was PBMCs. This TCR derives from a woman aged 18-35 years in good health and CMV-seropositive. CDR3 residues: CASSPRTGNTGELFF. CDR3 bases: TGTGCCAGCAGCCCGAGGACAGGGAACACCGGGGAGCTGTTTTTT.